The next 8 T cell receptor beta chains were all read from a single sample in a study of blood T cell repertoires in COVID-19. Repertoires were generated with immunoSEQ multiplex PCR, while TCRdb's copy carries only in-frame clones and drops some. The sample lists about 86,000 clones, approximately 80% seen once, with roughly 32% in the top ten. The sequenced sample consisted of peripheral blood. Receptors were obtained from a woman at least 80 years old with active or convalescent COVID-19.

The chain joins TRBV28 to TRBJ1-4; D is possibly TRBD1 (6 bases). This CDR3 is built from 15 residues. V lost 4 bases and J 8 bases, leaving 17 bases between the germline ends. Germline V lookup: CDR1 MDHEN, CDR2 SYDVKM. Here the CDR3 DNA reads TGTGCCAGCAGTTCACGACAGGCGGAAACCGAAAAACTGTTTTTT. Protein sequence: CASSSRQAETEKLFF.

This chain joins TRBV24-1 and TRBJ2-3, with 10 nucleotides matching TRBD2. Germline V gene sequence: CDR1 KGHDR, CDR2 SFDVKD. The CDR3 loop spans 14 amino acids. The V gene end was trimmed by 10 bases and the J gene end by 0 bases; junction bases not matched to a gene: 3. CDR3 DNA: TGTGCCACTAGCGGGGGGTACAGCACAGATACGCAGTATTTT. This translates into CATSGGYSTDTQYF.

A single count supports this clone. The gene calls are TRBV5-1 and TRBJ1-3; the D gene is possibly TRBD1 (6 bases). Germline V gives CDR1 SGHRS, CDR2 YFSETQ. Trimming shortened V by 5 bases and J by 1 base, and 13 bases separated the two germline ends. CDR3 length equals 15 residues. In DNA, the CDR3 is TGCGCCAGCAGGACGACTGGGACATCTGGAAACACCATATATTTT. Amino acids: CASRTTGTSGNTIYF.

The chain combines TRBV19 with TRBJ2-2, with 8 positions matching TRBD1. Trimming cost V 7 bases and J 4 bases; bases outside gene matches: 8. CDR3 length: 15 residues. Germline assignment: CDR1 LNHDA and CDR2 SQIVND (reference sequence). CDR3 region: CASTLTGEVTGELFF. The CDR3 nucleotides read TGTGCCAGTACCCTGACAGGGGAGGTCACCGGGGAGCTGTTTTTT.

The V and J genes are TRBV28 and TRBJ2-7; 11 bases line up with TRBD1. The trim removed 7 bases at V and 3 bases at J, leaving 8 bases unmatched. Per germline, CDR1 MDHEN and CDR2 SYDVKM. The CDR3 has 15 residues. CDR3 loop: CASIGPDRGLYEQYF. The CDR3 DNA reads TGTGCCAGCATTGGCCCGGACAGGGGGCTCTACGAGCAGTACTTC.

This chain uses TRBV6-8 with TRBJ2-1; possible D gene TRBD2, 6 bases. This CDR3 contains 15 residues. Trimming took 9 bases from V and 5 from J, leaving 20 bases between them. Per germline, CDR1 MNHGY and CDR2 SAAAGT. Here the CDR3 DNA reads TGTGCCAGGGCCCTCGGCGGACTACAGGACAATGAGCAGTTCTTC. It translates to CARALGGLQDNEQFF.

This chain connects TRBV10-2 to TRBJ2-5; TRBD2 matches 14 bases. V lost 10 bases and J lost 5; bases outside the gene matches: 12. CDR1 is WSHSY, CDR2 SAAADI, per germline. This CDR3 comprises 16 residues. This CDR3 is CATETSGRATGETQYF. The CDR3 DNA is TGCGCCACCGAGACTAGCGGGAGGGCCACGGGGGAGACCCAGTACTTC.

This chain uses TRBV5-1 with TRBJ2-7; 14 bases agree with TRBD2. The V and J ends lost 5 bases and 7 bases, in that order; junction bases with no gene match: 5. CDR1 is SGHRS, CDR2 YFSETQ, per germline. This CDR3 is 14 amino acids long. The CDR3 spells CASSRTSGRKEQYF. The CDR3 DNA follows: TGCGCCAGCAGTCGGACTAGCGGGAGGAAAGAGCAGTACTTC.